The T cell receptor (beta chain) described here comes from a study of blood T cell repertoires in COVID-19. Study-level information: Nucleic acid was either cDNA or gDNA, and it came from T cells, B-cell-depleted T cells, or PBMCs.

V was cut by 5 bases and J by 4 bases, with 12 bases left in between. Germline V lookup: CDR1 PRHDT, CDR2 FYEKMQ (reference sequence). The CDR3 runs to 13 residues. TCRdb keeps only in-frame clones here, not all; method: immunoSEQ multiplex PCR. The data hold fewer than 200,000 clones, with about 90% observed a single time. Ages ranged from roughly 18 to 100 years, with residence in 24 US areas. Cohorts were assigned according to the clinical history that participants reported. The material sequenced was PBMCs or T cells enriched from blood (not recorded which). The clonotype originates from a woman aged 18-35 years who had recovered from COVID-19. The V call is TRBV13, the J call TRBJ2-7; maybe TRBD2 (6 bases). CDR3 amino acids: CASSGGTPYEQYF. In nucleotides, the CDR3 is TGTGCCAGCAGCGGCGGGACTCCGTACGAGCAGTACTTC.